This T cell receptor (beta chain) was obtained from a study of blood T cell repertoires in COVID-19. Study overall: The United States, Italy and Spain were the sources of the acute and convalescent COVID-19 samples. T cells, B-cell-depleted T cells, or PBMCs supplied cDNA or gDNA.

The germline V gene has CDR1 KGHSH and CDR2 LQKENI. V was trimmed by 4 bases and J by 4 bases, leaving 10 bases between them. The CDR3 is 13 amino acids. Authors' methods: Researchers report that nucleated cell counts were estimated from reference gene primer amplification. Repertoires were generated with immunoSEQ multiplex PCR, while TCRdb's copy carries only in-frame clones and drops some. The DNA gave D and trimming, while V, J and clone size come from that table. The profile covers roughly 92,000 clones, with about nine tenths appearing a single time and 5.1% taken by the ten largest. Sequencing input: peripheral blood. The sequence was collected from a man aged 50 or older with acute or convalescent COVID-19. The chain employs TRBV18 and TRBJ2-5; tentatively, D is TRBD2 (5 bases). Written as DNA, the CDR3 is TGTGCCAGCTCACAGGGAGAGGTAGAGACCCAGTACTTC. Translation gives CASSQGEVETQYF.